This TCR beta chain was documented in a study of T cells expressing NK-cell markers. Across the study: It was sorted CD3+CD56+NKG2C+, CD3+CD56+NKG2C- and CD3+CD56-NKG2C+ T cells that supplied the TCR beta repertoires. In the group of eight sequenced donors, seven were HCMV-seropositive and one was seronegative. General observations from the study: Four of the donors also had these clonotypes leading their CD3+CD56-NKG2C+ fraction.

In generating TCR beta cDNA, 5'RACE template switching with UMIs was used. TCRdb reworked the 5' RACE reads into one entry per CDR3 protein, no DNA. This repertoire includes about 170,000 distinct CDR3 sequences. The CDR3 loop spans 17 amino acids. Germline V gives CDR1 SEHNR, CDR2 FQNEAQ (reference sequence). Concerning this clonotype: Its antigen remains unknown.

This sequence originates from a man between 18 and 69 years old in good health. Material for sequencing was blood T cells: a sorted CD56 or NKG2C T cell subset, CD4+ or CD8+ T cells, or bulk PBMC T cells (not recorded which). The J gene is TRBJ2-3, the V gene TRBV7-9. The CDR3 spells CASSSQLRLPSTDTQYF.